This entry lists 26 T cell receptor beta chains sequenced from one sample in a study of T cell responses to AZD1222 COVID-19 vaccine. Generated by immunoSEQ multiplex PCR, the TCRdb table keeps only in-frame clones and is missing some. The top ten hold approximately 7% of the sample, which has roughly 110,000 clones, more than 70% seen once. The specimen comprised peripheral blood, sampled on day 0 of AZD1222 vaccination. The receptors shown here come from an adult in good health.

This chain joins TRBV6-5 and TRBJ1-2; D is unclear. Trimming removed 6 bases at V and 0 bases at J, with 2 bases between. In germline, CDR1 is MNHEY, CDR2 SVGAGI. The length of the CDR3 is 11 residues. CDR3 sequence reads: CASSSNYGYTF. The CDR3 coding sequence is TGTGCCAGCAGCTCTAACTATGGCTACACCTTC.

The rearrangement uses TRBV5-1 and TRBJ1-1; D perhaps matches TRBD1 (5 bases). The V end lost 4 bases, the J end lost 0 bases, and 16 bases lay between the germline ends. This CDR3 has 16 residues. Looked up from germline, CDR1 is SGHRS and CDR2 is YFSETQ. In DNA, the CDR3 is TGCGCCAGCAGCCCCATCTCGACAGCCTTGAACACTGAAGCTTTCTTT. Translating gives CASSPISTALNTEAFF. The complete variable domain, with remaining parts taken from reference TRBV5-1 and TRBJ1-1, reads KAGVTQTPRYLIKTRGQQVTLSCSPISGHRSVSWYQQTPGQGLQFLFEYFSETQRNKGNFPGRFSGRQFSNSRSEMNVSTLELGDSALYLCASSPISTALNTEAFFGQGTRLTVV.

The chain couples TRBV7-2 to TRBJ1-4; D ambiguous. The CDR3 contains 13 residues. Germline CDR1 and CDR2: SGHTA and FQGNSA. V was cut by 2 bases and J by 4 bases, with 5 bases left in between. The CDR3 loop is CASSLQVNEKLFF. Written as DNA, the CDR3 is TGTGCCAGCAGCTTACAAGTTAATGAAAAACTGTTTTTT.

This clone was observed a few times. The chain joins TRBV19 to TRBJ2-7; D possibly uses TRBD1 or TRBD2 (6 bases each). V lost 4 bases, J lost 3 bases, and 19 bases lay in between. This CDR3 is 16 amino acids long. Per germline, CDR1 LNHDA and CDR2 SQIVND (reference sequence). Written as DNA, the CDR3 is TGTGCCAGTAGTAGGGGACTCAGGGGCCCGATCTACGAGCAGTACTTC. This translates into CASSRGLRGPIYEQYF.

The V gene is TRBV6-6, the J gene TRBJ1-5; TRBD1 matches 7 bases. Looked up from germline, CDR1 is MNHNY and CDR2 is SVGAGI (reference sequence). The CDR3 is 16 amino acids. Trimming removed 3 bases from V and 0 bases from J; junction bases left unmatched: 5. CDR3 nucleotide sequence: TGTGCCAGCAGTTATGGACAGGCTTTTAGCAATCAGCCCCAGCATTTT. Its translation is CASSYGQAFSNQPQHF.

The gene calls are TRBV6-5 and TRBJ2-7, with a tentative D call TRBD1 (5 bases). The germline V gene encodes CDR1 MNHEY and CDR2 SVGAGI. The CDR3 spans 12 residues. Trimming stripped 5 bases from V and 5 bases from J, with 10 bases between. CDR3 coding DNA: TGTGCCAGCAGTCCCTCAGGGAACGAGCAGTACTTC. Translating gives CASSPSGNEQYF.

This chain links TRBV12-3 or TRBV12-4 with TRBJ2-5; 8 positions agree with TRBD1. The CDR3 extends over 13 amino acids. The V and J ends lost 6 bases and 2 bases, in that order; junction bases with no gene match: 2. Here the CDR3 DNA reads TGTGCCAGCAGCAGGACAGGGCAAGAGACCCAGTACTTC. This sequence encodes CASSRTGQETQYF.

The chain combines TRBV11-2 with TRBJ2-3, with unresolved D. CDR3 length: 15 amino acids. Germline CDR1 is SGHAT and CDR2 is FQNNGV. Trimming pared 1 base from V and 3 bases from J, leaving 11 bases between. This CDR3 reads CASSLGVVVTDTQYF. CDR3 nucleotides: TGTGCCAGCAGCTTAGGAGTTGTGGTTACAGATACGCAGTATTTT.

The count of this clone is one. The rearrangement uses TRBV10-3 and TRBJ1-1; a possible D gene is TRBD1 (5 bases). CDR1 and CDR2 (germline): ENHRY, SYGVKD. The CDR3 runs 14 residues. V was trimmed by 5 bases and J by 3 bases, leaving 13 bases between them. The CDR3 DNA sequence: TGTGCCATCAGTCCCAGGGTCACGGACACTGAAGCTTTCTTT. As protein: CAISPRVTDTEAFF.

Only one count was recorded for this clone. The gene calls are TRBV4-1 and TRBJ2-7; no firm D call. In germline, CDR1 is MGHRA, CDR2 YSYEKL. The CDR3 consists of 13 residues. V was trimmed by 0 bases and J by 9 bases, leaving 12 bases between them. In DNA form, the CDR3 reads TGCGCCAGCAGCCAAGAAACACCTTCCGGGCAGTACTTC. Amino acid sequence: CASSQETPSGQYF.

The chain joins TRBV11-3 to TRBJ2-3; 12 bases align to TRBD2. Germline trimming cut 4 bases from V and 0 bases from J; bases unmatched to any gene: 5. Per the germline V gene, CDR1 is SGHNT and CDR2 is YENEEA. The CDR3 is 17 amino acids. The DNA for the CDR3 is TGTGCCAGCAGCTGGGCCGGGACTAGCGGGAGCACAGATACGCAGTATTTT. Translation gives CASSWAGTSGSTDTQYF. Complete variable domain (other parts from reference TRBV11-3 and TRBJ2-3): EAGVVQSPRYKIIEKKQPVAFWCNPISGHNTLYWYLQNLGQGPELLIRYENEEAVDDSQLPKDRFSAERLKGVDSTLKIQPAELGDSAVYLCASSWAGTSGSTDTQYFGPGTRLTVL.

The V call is TRBV4-3, the J call TRBJ1-2; D gene unclear. The germline CDR1 and CDR2 sequences are LGHNA and YSLEER. V was shortened by 1 base and J by 7 bases, with 10 bases between the two germline ends. The CDR3 runs 13 residues. Here the CDR3 DNA reads TGCGCCAGCAGCCAAGTCGCGGATCTTGGCTACACCTTC. Its translation is CASSQVADLGYTF.

V is TRBV19 and J is TRBJ1-1; 10 nucleotides agree with TRBD1. The V gene end was trimmed by 9 bases and the J gene end by 0 bases; junction bases not matched to a gene: 10. CDR1 LNHDA and CDR2 SQIVND come from the germline V gene (reference sequence). CDR3 length equals 16 residues. CDR3 residues: CASTDRGQGMNTEAFF. CDR3 nucleotide sequence: TGTGCCAGCACCGACAGGGGGCAAGGGATGAACACTGAAGCTTTCTTT.

V is TRBV14 and J is TRBJ2-3; D gene ambiguous. V lost 4 bases and J lost 6, with 11 bases in between. Germline CDR1 reads SGHDN; CDR2 reads FVKESK. CDR3 length: 13 residues. CDR3 in DNA: TGTGCCAGCAGCCTAGGTGCTTCGGATACGCAGTATTTT. This codes for CASSLGASDTQYF.

This clone was seen only once. The CDR3 loop is CASSPMAGGYNEQFF. The CDR3 nucleotides read TGTGCCAGCTCACCAATGGCGGGAGGCTACAATGAGCAGTTCTTC. The chain recombines TRBV18 with TRBJ2-1, with 8 bases that match TRBD2. V was pared by 2 bases and J by 3 bases, with 3 bases of the junction left unmatched. Germline V lookup: CDR1 KGHSH, CDR2 LQKENI. The CDR3 is made up of 15 amino acids.

The chain links TRBV5-1 to TRBJ2-1; 9 bases align to TRBD2. The CDR3 is made up of 15 amino acids. Trimming took 0 bases from V and 5 from J; bases not matched to a gene: 3. CDR1 is SGHRS and CDR2 is YFSETQ in the germline V gene. This chain's CDR3 is CASSLASGAHNEQFF. The CDR3 DNA is TGCGCCAGCAGCTTGGCTAGCGGGGCCCACAATGAGCAGTTCTTC.

The rearrangement links TRBV11-3 to TRBJ2-1; 11 bases map to TRBD2. The CDR3 length is 17 residues. Losses at the gene ends were 5 bases for V and 3 bases for J; bases not matched to a gene: 9. The germline gives CDR1 SGHNT, CDR2 YENEEA. The CDR3 protein is CASSARGGLAGYNEQFF. The CDR3 DNA follows: TGTGCCAGCAGCGCCCGGGGAGGACTAGCGGGCTACAATGAGCAGTTCTTC.

V gene TRBV28 combines with J gene TRBJ1-5; 7 bases agree with TRBD1. The CDR3 contains 13 residues. The germline V gene encodes CDR1 MDHEN and CDR2 SYDVKM. Losses at the gene ends were 5 bases for V and 7 bases for J; bases not matched to a gene: 5. The CDR3 loop reads CASSTGDGQPQHF. CDR3 DNA: TGTGCCAGCAGTACAGGGGACGGGCAGCCCCAGCATTTT.

The V and J genes are TRBV9 and TRBJ2-7, with TRBD2 as a possible D gene (6 bases). CDR1 and CDR2 from the germline V gene are SGDLS and YYNGEE. The CDR3 consists of 15 residues. Trimming shortened V by 4 bases and J by 4 bases, and 18 bases separated the two germline ends. The CDR3: CASSPRMEGKYEQYF. CDR3 in DNA: TGTGCCAGCAGCCCCCGGATGGAGGGGAAGTACGAGCAGTACTTC.

CDR3 loop: CASSLPGTGLGGQYF. The CDR3 bases are TGTGCCAGCAGCTTGCCAGGGACAGGCCTGGGAGGGCAGTACTTC. The chain carries TRBV5-6 and TRBJ2-7; 8 bases fit TRBD1. The germline V gene has CDR1 SGHDT and CDR2 YYEEEE. CDR3 length: 15 amino acids. After removal of 1 base from V and 9 bases from J, the junction contained 12 bases not matched to a gene.

This clone was seen only a few times. The chain couples TRBV3-1 (or the pseudogene TRBV3-2) to TRBJ1-3, with 8 bases that match TRBD1. Trimming removed 5 bases from V and 8 bases from J; junction bases left unmatched: 5. The CDR3 runs 13 residues. Germline values: CDR1 LGHDT, CDR2 YNNKEL (reference sequence). This CDR3 reads CASSGQGQDTIYF. DNA of the CDR3: TGTGCCAGCAGCGGGCAGGGACAGGACACCATATATTTT.

The V call is TRBV24-1, the J call TRBJ2-1; TRBD2 aligns across 7 bases. The trim removed 3 bases at V and 8 bases at J, leaving 12 bases unmatched. There are 16 residues in the CDR3. From germline, CDR1 is KGHDR and CDR2 SFDVKD. In DNA, the CDR3 is TGTGCCACCAGTGATCCCGGACTAGGGACTGGTCATGAGCAGTTCTTC. It is translated as CATSDPGLGTGHEQFF.

V gene TRBV27 combines with J gene TRBJ2-5; D gene ambiguous. V was shortened by 11 bases and J by 2 bases, with 0 bases between the two germline ends. From germline, CDR1 is MNHEY and CDR2 SMNVEV (reference sequence). The CDR3 contains 8 residues. The CDR3 coding sequence is TGTGCCCAAGAGACCCAGTACTTC. It specifies CAQETQYF.

The rearrangement links TRBV5-1 to TRBJ2-5; D uncertain. Germline V CDR1 and CDR2: SGHRS, YFSETQ. The CDR3 loop spans 11 amino acids. V gave up 5 bases and J gave up 0 bases, with 2 bases separating them. The CDR3 region has the DNA TGCGCCAGCAGTTACCAAGAGACCCAGTACTTC. Translating it yields CASSYQETQYF. Full variable domain (missing parts from reference TRBV5-1 and TRBJ2-5): KAGVTQTPRYLIKTRGQQVTLSCSPISGHRSVSWYQQTPGQGLQFLFEYFSETQRNKGNFPGRFSGRQFSNSRSEMNVSTLELGDSALYLCASSYQETQYFGPGTRLLVL.

This chain connects TRBV7-3 to TRBJ2-5; the match to TRBD2 covers 10 bases. This CDR3 is 15 amino acids long. Germline loops: CDR1 SGHTA, CDR2 FQGTGA. V lost 4 bases and J lost 7; bases outside the gene matches: 9. The CDR3 protein is CASSSRAGGLGTQYF. The CDR3 bases are TGTGCCAGCAGCTCGAGAGCGGGAGGGCTGGGGACCCAGTACTTC.

This chain uses TRBV18 with TRBJ1-4, with D possibly TRBD1 on 6 matching bases. The CDR3 contains 14 residues. Trimming removed 3 bases at V and 4 bases at J, with 9 bases between. CDR1 KGHSH and CDR2 LQKENI come from the germline V gene. The DNA of the CDR3 is TGTGCCAGCTCACCGGACAGAGTTAATGAAAAACTGTTTTTT. Protein: CASSPDRVNEKLFF.